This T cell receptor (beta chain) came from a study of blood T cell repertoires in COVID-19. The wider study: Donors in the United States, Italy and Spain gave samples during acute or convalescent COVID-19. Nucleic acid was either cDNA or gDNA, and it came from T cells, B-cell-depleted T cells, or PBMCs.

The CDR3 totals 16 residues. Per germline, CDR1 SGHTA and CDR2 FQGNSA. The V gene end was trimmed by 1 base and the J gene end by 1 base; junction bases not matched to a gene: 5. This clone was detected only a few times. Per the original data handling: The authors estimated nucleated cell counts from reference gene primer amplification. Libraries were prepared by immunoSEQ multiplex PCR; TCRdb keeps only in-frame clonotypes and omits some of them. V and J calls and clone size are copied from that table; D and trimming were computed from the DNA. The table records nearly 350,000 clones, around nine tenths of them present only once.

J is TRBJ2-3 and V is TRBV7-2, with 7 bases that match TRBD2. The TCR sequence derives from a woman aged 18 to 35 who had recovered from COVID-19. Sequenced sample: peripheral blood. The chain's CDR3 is CASSLVAAGGTDTQYF. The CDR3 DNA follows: TGTGCCAGCAGCTTAGTAGCGGCGGGGGGCACAGATACGCAGTATTTT.